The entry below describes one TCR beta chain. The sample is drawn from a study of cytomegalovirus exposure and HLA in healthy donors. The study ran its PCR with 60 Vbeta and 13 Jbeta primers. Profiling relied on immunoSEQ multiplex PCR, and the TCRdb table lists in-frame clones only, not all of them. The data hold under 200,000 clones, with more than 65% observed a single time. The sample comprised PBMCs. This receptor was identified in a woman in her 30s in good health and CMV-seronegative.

The CDR3 nucleotides are TGTGCCAGCAGTTCTACTAGCGGGAGTCCCACCGGGGAGCTGTTTTTT. This codes for CASSSTSGSPTGELFF. The genes are TRBV6-5 and TRBJ2-2, with 11 bases identical to TRBD2. V gave up 4 bases and J gave up 4 bases; unmatched junction bases: 5. Germline loops: CDR1 MNHEY, CDR2 SVGAGI. The CDR3 totals 16 residues.